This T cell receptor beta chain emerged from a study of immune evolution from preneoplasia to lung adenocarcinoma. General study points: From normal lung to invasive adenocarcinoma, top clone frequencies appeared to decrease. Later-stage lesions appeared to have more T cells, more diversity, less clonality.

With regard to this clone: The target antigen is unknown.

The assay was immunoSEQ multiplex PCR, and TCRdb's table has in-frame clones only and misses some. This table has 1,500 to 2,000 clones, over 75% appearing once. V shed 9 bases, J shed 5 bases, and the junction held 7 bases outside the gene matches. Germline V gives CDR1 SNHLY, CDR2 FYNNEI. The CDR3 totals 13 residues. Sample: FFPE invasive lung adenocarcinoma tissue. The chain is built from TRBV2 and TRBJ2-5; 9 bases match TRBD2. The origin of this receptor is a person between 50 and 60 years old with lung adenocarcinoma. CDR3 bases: TGTGCCAGAAACCTAGCGGGAACGGAGACCCAGTACTTC. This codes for CARNLAGTETQYF. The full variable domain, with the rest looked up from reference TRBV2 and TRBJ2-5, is EPEVTQTPSHQVTQMGQEVILRCVPISNHLYFYWYRQILGQKVEFLVSFYNNEISEKSEIFDDQFSVERPDGSNFTLKIRSTKLEDSAMYFCARNLAGTETQYFGPGTRLLVL.